The sequence of this TCR beta chain was determined in a study of cytomegalovirus exposure and HLA in healthy donors. Across the whole study: Most donors, 70% to 85% of over 350 genotyped, fell in the Caucasian-associated ancestry cluster. Overall study findings and caveats: Likely technical artifact: a cluster of highly shared sequence variants.

The germline V and J ends were trimmed by 1 base and 5 bases, with 9 bases remaining between them. The CDR3 totals 13 residues. Germline CDR1 SGHVS, CDR2 FQNEAQ. This clone was detected only a few times. What it recognizes is unknown. PCR amplification relied on 60 Vbeta primers (plus 13 Jbeta primers). Data came from immunoSEQ multiplex PCR; TCRdb stores just in-frame clones and leaves some out. Among over 70,000 clones listed, roughly 80% were seen once. This rearrangement joins TRBV7-8 to TRBJ2-7, with unresolved D. This receptor was obtained from a woman aged 45-65 years in good health and CMV-seropositive. Sequenced sample: PBMCs. CDR3 in DNA: TGTGCCAGCAGCTTAGTCCAGATGGACGAGCAGTACTTC. It encodes CASSLVQMDEQYF.